This TCR beta chain was captured by sequencing in a study of T-cell memory formation after mild COVID-19. Study background: Most TCR clusters belonged to a single donor.

The ends were cut back, 5 bases at V and 7 bases at J, with 18 bases in the middle. CDR3 size: 14 residues. Germline loops: CDR1 SEHNR, CDR2 FQNEAQ (reference sequence). Study-level points and caveats: Some clones that responded turned up in pre-infection memory, which suggests that cross-reactive memory joined in. Clones that got smaller from day 15 to 85 had even CD4/CD8, while clones growing later tipped toward CD4+. Second-wave clones with a day 37 peak had unconfirmed SARS-CoV-2 specificity.

One entry per CDR3 protein, called by TCRdb with MiXCR from the 5' RACE reads. The sample consists of around 470,000 distinct CDR3 sequences, roughly 20% of them appearing once. A few counts support this clonotype. What it binds is not known. The source is an adult woman who had mild COVID-19 (a few samples of this study predate the infection). Cell type and time point are not known. The chain couples TRBV7-9 to TRBJ2-7; D may match TRBD1 or TRBD2 (5 bases each). The sequencing input was PBMCs or a T cell subset sorted from them (not recorded which). CDR3 residues: CASSPPAGPGEQYF. The CDR3 DNA sequence: TGTGCCAGCAGCCCCCCGGCAGGGCCGGGGGAGCAGTACTTC.